The 27 T cell receptor beta chains below come from one sample, sequenced in a study of blood T cell repertoires in COVID-19. Assay used: immunoSEQ multiplex PCR; TCRdb lists only in-frame clones, some missing. The sample holds tens of thousands of clones, around 90% seen once. The sample taken for sequencing was peripheral blood. Receptors originate from a woman of 80 years or more with COVID-19, enrolled during active disease.

The V gene is TRBV7-9, the J gene TRBJ2-1, with 8 nucleotides matching TRBD2. Germline V gives CDR1 SEHNR, CDR2 FQNEAQ (reference sequence). This CDR3 comprises 12 residues. J gave up 10 bases and V 5 bases, and 4 bases lay outside the gene matches. CDR3 in amino acids: CASSHSGAEQFF. In DNA form, the CDR3 reads TGTGCCAGCAGCCATAGCGGGGCCGAGCAGTTCTTC.

This chain uses TRBV5-6 with TRBJ2-3, with D perhaps matching TRBD1 (5 bases). The V gene's germline CDR1 is SGHDT and CDR2 YYEEEE. Trimming removed 3 bases from V and 1 base from J, with 21 bases in between. The CDR3 loop spans 18 amino acids. The CDR3 protein is CASSYTPLGRWGTDTQYF. In DNA form, the CDR3 reads TGTGCCAGCAGCTACACACCTTTGGGGCGCTGGGGCACAGATACGCAGTATTTT. The full variable domain, rest sourced from reference TRBV5-6 and TRBJ2-3, is DAGVTQSPTHLIKTRGQQVTLRCSPKSGHDTVSWYQQALGQGPQFIFQYYEEEERQRGNFPDRFSGHQFPNYSSELNVNALLLGDSALYLCASSYTPLGRWGTDTQYFGPGTRLTVL.

This sequence joins TRBV5-4 and TRBJ1-2; TRBD1 might be the D (5 bases). Germline values: CDR1 SGHNT, CDR2 YYREEE (reference sequence). V was clipped by 4 bases and J by 5 bases, with 12 bases between them. This CDR3 is built from 13 residues. DNA for the CDR3: TGTGCCAGCAGCCCCAAGACAGAGTATGGCTACACCTTC. It codes for CASSPKTEYGYTF.

A single count supports this clone. The gene calls are TRBV19 and TRBJ1-2; 8 bases are shared with TRBD1. The germline V gene has CDR1 LNHDA and CDR2 SQIVND (reference sequence). The CDR3 loop spans 13 amino acids. V trimming: 2 bases; J trimming: 6 bases; junction bases outside the gene matches: 2. The CDR3 DNA is TGTGCCAGTAGTATACAGGGGGCGGATGGCTACACCTTC. This translates into CASSIQGADGYTF.

The rearrangement uses TRBV2 and TRBJ2-7; D might be TRBD1 (6 bases). Deletions cut 6 bases from V and 0 bases from J, with 12 bases between. Germline V lookup: CDR1 SNHLY, CDR2 FYNNEI. The CDR3 length is 14 residues. CDR3 nucleotide sequence: TGTGCCAGCAGGGCCGGGACATCCTCCTACGAGCAGTACTTC. Encoded protein: CASRAGTSSYEQYF.

The V and J genes are TRBV12-3 or TRBV12-4 and TRBJ2-3, with D perhaps matching TRBD2 (6 bases). Trimming pared 6 bases from V and 4 bases from J, leaving 11 bases between. The CDR3 runs 13 residues. CDR3 protein: CASSRRGADTQYF. CDR3 nucleotide sequence: TGTGCCAGCAGCCGGAGGGGAGCAGATACGCAGTATTTT.

This rearrangement joins TRBV2 to TRBJ2-3; TRBD1 aligns across 7 bases. V was clipped by 7 bases and J by 0 bases; unmatched bases: 13. The V gene's germline CDR1 is SNHLY and CDR2 FYNNEI. The CDR3 loop spans 17 amino acids. The CDR3 region has the DNA TGTGCCAGCAAGAAAACCCCCGGGACAGCTAGCACAGATACGCAGTATTTT. Its protein product is CASKKTPGTASTDTQYF. Looking up the rest from reference TRBV2 and TRBJ2-3 gives the full variable domain: EPEVTQTPSHQVTQMGQEVILRCVPISNHLYFYWYRQILGQKVEFLVSFYNNEISEKSEIFDDQFSVERPDGSNFTLKIRSTKLEDSAMYFCASKKTPGTASTDTQYFGPGTRLTVL.

The rearrangement uses TRBV29-1 and TRBJ2-5; tentative D call: TRBD1 (6 bases). Deletions cut 4 bases from V and 2 bases from J, with 14 bases between. The CDR3 consists of 14 residues. Germline V CDR1 and CDR2: SQVTM, ANQGSEA. The CDR3 loop is CSVGGPRIQETQYF. The CDR3 nucleotides are TGCAGCGTTGGGGGGCCTCGGATACAAGAGACCCAGTACTTC.

The chain couples TRBV6-2 or TRBV6-3 to TRBJ1-2; D ambiguous. Deletions cut 0 bases from V and 8 bases from J, with 10 bases between. Germline-derived CDR1 and CDR2 are MNHEY and SVGEGT. This CDR3 has 13 amino acids. The chain's CDR3 is CASSYSGGVGYTF. The CDR3 DNA reads TGTGCCAGCAGTTACTCGGGTGGAGTAGGCTACACCTTC.

V usage is TRBV5-4 and J usage is TRBJ2-7, with D possibly being TRBD1 (6 bases). The germline gives CDR1 SGHNT, CDR2 YYREEE (reference sequence). V was cut by 4 bases and J by 9 bases, with 17 bases left in between. The CDR3 loop spans 13 amino acids. The CDR3 nucleotides are TGTGCCAGCAGCCCCAATCAGGGGAGACGGCAGTACTTC. It codes for CASSPNQGRRQYF. Looking up the rest from reference TRBV5-4 and TRBJ2-7 gives the full variable domain: ETGVTQSPTHLIKTRGQQVTLRCSSQSGHNTVSWYQQALGQGPQFIFQYYREEENGRGNFPPRFSGLQFPNYSSELNVNALELDDSALYLCASSPNQGRRQYFGPGTRLTVT.

In this sample, this clone turned up once. V gene TRBV28 combines with J gene TRBJ1-1; D is unresolved. There are 13 residues in the CDR3. The germline gives CDR1 MDHEN, CDR2 SYDVKM. Trimming removed 9 bases from V and 4 bases from J, with 15 bases in between. CDR3 coding DNA: TGTGCCAGTTTTAAACCACCCGGCACTGAAGCTTTCTTT. Its translation is CASFKPPGTEAFF.

The chain combines TRBV24-1 with TRBJ2-1, with D uncertain. Germline V gene sequence: CDR1 KGHDR, CDR2 SFDVKD. The CDR3 contains 15 residues. V shed 2 bases and J shed 1 base, with 8 bases lying between them. CDR3 DNA: TGTGCCACCAGTGATTCTCGCAGTTCCTACAATGAGCAGTTCTTC. Encoded protein: CATSDSRSSYNEQFF.

This clone has only one observation. The rearrangement uses TRBV6-5 and TRBJ1-2; 9 nucleotides line up with TRBD1. Germline V lookup: CDR1 MNHEY, CDR2 SVGAGI. J gave up 8 bases and V 6 bases, and 10 bases lay outside the gene matches. The CDR3 covers 14 residues. The CDR3 coding sequence is TGTGCCAGCAGCCAGGGACAGGGAGGTCGGGGCTACACCTTC. Translating it yields CASSQGQGGRGYTF.

J is TRBJ2-1 and V is TRBV5-6; no reliable D call. V shed 2 bases and J shed 6 bases, with 6 bases lying between them. This CDR3 spans 12 amino acids. CDR1 SGHDT and CDR2 YYEEEE come from the germline V gene. DNA of the CDR3: TGTGCCAGCAGCTTTACGGGCAATGAGCAGTTCTTC. Its translation is CASSFTGNEQFF. The whole variable domain, filled in from reference TRBV5-6 and TRBJ2-1, reads DAGVTQSPTHLIKTRGQQVTLRCSPKSGHDTVSWYQQALGQGPQFIFQYYEEEERQRGNFPDRFSGHQFPNYSSELNVNALLLGDSALYLCASSFTGNEQFFGPGTRLTVL.

V usage is TRBV6-5 and J usage is TRBJ2-5; 7 nucleotides align to TRBD1. CDR1 and CDR2 (germline): MNHEY, SVGAGI. The J segment lost 5 bases and the V segment lost 5 bases, leaving 11 bases of the junction unmatched. The CDR3 runs to 15 residues. CDR3 DNA sequence: TGTGCCAGCAGTACCCCGACAGGGATTGGGGAGACCCAGTACTTC. Translation: CASSTPTGIGETQYF.

This clone was observed a single time. The rearrangement uses TRBV2 and TRBJ2-3; D call uncertain. Germline assignment: CDR1 SNHLY and CDR2 FYNNEI. The CDR3 has 13 residues. V shed 2 bases and J shed 5 bases, with 8 bases lying between them. CDR3 nucleotides: TGTGCCAGCAGTGAACCGTTCGGAGATACGCAGTATTTT. Its protein is CASSEPFGDTQYF.

The chain carries TRBV6-1 and TRBJ1-1, with D unresolved. Germline CDR1 and CDR2: MNHNS and SASEGT. Deletions cut 2 bases from V and 1 base from J, with 8 bases between. The CDR3 loop spans 14 amino acids. The CDR3 reads CASSENGGNTEAFF. CDR3 coding DNA: TGTGCCAGCAGTGAAAACGGTGGGAACACTGAAGCTTTCTTT.

V usage is TRBV18 and J usage is TRBJ1-1, with TRBD1 matching 7 bases. The trim removed 5 bases at V and 1 base at J, leaving 4 bases unmatched. CDR3 length: 14 amino acids. Germline V CDR1 and CDR2: KGHSH, LQKENI. DNA of the CDR3: TGTGCCAGCTCAAGACAGGGAAAGAACACTGAAGCTTTCTTT. This translates into CASSRQGKNTEAFF.

The genes are TRBV7-2 and TRBJ2-2; no clear D. Germline CDR1 reads SGHTA; CDR2 reads FQGNSA. The CDR3 is made up of 13 amino acids. Trimming took 6 bases from V and 5 from J, leaving 10 bases between them. This chain's CDR3 is CASSDLVTGELFF. CDR3 nucleotide sequence: TGTGCCAGCAGTGACTTGGTTACCGGGGAGCTGTTTTTT.

In its sample, this clone was seen once. This rearrangement joins TRBV5-6 to TRBJ2-5, with 8 bases matching TRBD1. CDR3 length: 15 residues. V dropped 0 bases and J dropped 5; count of bases not matched to a gene: 6. Looked up from germline, CDR1 is SGHDT and CDR2 is YYEEEE. Written as DNA, the CDR3 is TGTGCCAGCAGCTTGGGGGCAGGGGGCGGGGAGACCCAGTACTTC. Translating it yields CASSLGAGGGETQYF.

The rearrangement joins TRBV30 to TRBJ1-1; maybe TRBD1 (5 bases). Deletions cut 8 bases from V and 5 bases from J, with 18 bases between. CDR1 and CDR2 (germline): GTSNPN, SVGIG (reference sequence). This CDR3 region has 13 residues. CDR3 region: CARSGQLETEAFF. The CDR3 DNA is TGTGCCCGATCCGGACAATTGGAAACTGAAGCTTTCTTT.

The chain carries TRBV30 and TRBJ1-5, with D possibly being TRBD1 (5 bases). Germline V gives CDR1 GTSNPN, CDR2 SVGIG (reference sequence). Trimming took off 2 bases at V and 4 bases at J, with 9 bases between the two ends. This CDR3 comprises 13 residues. The chain's CDR3 is CAWSKAGNQPQHF. CDR3 bases: TGTGCCTGGAGTAAAGCAGGGAATCAGCCCCAGCATTTT. The variable domain in full, completed from reference TRBV30 and TRBJ1-5, reads SQTIHQWPATLVQPVGSPLSLECTVEGTSNPNLYWYRQAAGRGLQLLFYSVGIGQISSEVPQNLSASRPQDRQFILSSKKLLLSDSGFYLCAWSKAGNQPQHFGDGTRLSIL.

V gene TRBV30 combines with J gene TRBJ1-2; D ambiguous. V dropped 5 bases and J dropped 8 bases, with 15 bases sitting between them. CDR1 and CDR2 from the germline V gene are GTSNPN and SVGIG (reference sequence). The CDR3 totals 12 residues. Written as DNA, the CDR3 is TGTGCCTGGTCTCCCGGAATCGGGGGCTACACCTTC. It is translated as CAWSPGIGGYTF. Drawing the rest from reference TRBV30 and TRBJ1-2, the complete variable domain is SQTIHQWPATLVQPVGSPLSLECTVEGTSNPNLYWYRQAAGRGLQLLFYSVGIGQISSEVPQNLSASRPQDRQFILSSKKLLLSDSGFYLCAWSPGIGGYTFGSGTRLTVV.

The chain couples TRBV4-2 to TRBJ1-2, with a possible D match to TRBD1 (6 bases). There are 21 residues in the CDR3. Trimming took off 1 base at V and 4 bases at J, with 31 bases between the two ends. The germline V gene encodes CDR1 LGHNA and CDR2 YNFKEQ. The CDR3 sequence: CASSQGKTRGGPMTQGYGYTF. CDR3 sequence (DNA): TGTGCCAGCAGCCAAGGGAAAACTCGGGGGGGCCCGATGACTCAGGGCTATGGCTACACCTTC.

The chain carries TRBV5-8 and TRBJ1-5, with a tentative D call TRBD1 (6 bases). V shed 0 bases and J shed 6 bases, with 19 bases lying between them. The CDR3 consists of 17 residues. Germline V gene lookup returns CDR1 SGHTS and CDR2 YDEGEE. The CDR3 region is CASSLGDAGGLGQPQHF. CDR3 bases: TGTGCCAGCAGCTTGGGGGATGCGGGGGGCCTAGGTCAGCCCCAGCATTTT.

V is TRBV27 and J is TRBJ2-1; 7 nucleotides agree with TRBD1. The V and J ends lost 3 bases and 7 bases, in that order; junction bases with no gene match: 15. CDR1 and CDR2 (germline): MNHEY, SMNVEV (reference sequence). There are 17 residues in the CDR3. The CDR3 is CASSFKARGLGVNEQFF. The CDR3 DNA sequence: TGTGCCAGCAGTTTTAAGGCCAGGGGGTTGGGGGTTAATGAGCAGTTCTTC.

The V gene is TRBV21-1, the J gene TRBJ1-5; the table gives TRBD1 as D, unverified against the DNA. TRBV21-1 is deemed a pseudogene. This CDR3 is 19 amino acids long. CDR3 loop: CASSKRNQGAAGSNQPQHF. In DNA, the CDR3 is TGTGCCAGCAGCAAAAGAAATCAGGGGGCCGCGGGGAGCAATCAGCCCCAGCATTTT.